The 20 T cell receptor beta chains below come from one sample, sequenced in a study of T cells after yellow fever vaccination. One entry per CDR3 protein results from TCRdb running MiXCR on the 5' RACE reads. Among about 58,000 distinct CDR3 sequences, roughly 6.9% were seen once, and the ten largest hold roughly 40%. The starting material was CD8+ T cells sorted from PBMCs, obtained on the day of the first yellow fever vaccination. Receptors were obtained from a man aged 18 to 30 who received the YFV17D yellow fever vaccine.

This clonotype has ten or more counts. The chain links TRBV4-2 to TRBJ2-3; maybe TRBD1 (6 bases). The CDR3 sequence is 17 residues long. CDR1 and CDR2 from the germline V gene are LGHNA and YNFKEQ. Trimming took off 5 bases at V and 6 bases at J, with 24 bases between the two ends. The CDR3 sequence is CASSSIGGPAQGDTQYF. For the CDR3, the DNA is TGTGCCAGCAGCTCAATCGGTGGACCGGCGCAGGGGGATACGCAGTATTTT.

This clonotype was found many times. The chain has TRBV19 and TRBJ2-1; no clear D gene. This CDR3 has 12 amino acids. Trimming pared 1 base from V and 8 bases from J, leaving 6 bases between. The germline V gene has CDR1 LNHDA and CDR2 SQIVND (reference sequence). In DNA, the CDR3 is TGTGCCAGTAGTATAGGTCCCCATGAGCAGTTCTTC. It specifies CASSIGPHEQFF.

The chain employs TRBV4-1 and TRBJ2-4; 7 nucleotides line up with TRBD1. The CDR3 contains 13 residues. CDR1 is MGHRA, CDR2 YSYEKL, per germline. V was clipped by 3 bases and J by 8 bases; unmatched bases: 4. The CDR3: CASSQLGTDIQYF. The DNA of the CDR3 is TGCGCCAGCAGCCAGCTTGGGACAGACATTCAGTACTTC.

The CDR3 region has the DNA TGTGCCAGCAGCCAAGAAGGCCAGGGGTTGTATGGCTACACCTTC. This codes for CASSQEGQGLYGYTF. The gene calls are TRBV4-2 and TRBJ1-2; weak D call: TRBD1 (6 bases). V was shortened by 0 bases and J by 5 bases, with 13 bases between the two germline ends. The CDR3 loop spans 15 amino acids. Germline V gene sequence: CDR1 LGHNA, CDR2 YNFKEQ.

This clonotype was counted many times. The chain's CDR3 is CASGPGLLETQYF. CDR3 sequence (DNA): TGTGCTAGTGGTCCGGGACTTTTGGAGACCCAGTACTTC. The gene calls are TRBV12-5 and TRBJ2-5; D perhaps matches TRBD2 (6 bases). The V end was cut by 5 bases, the J end by 5 bases, with 12 bases between. The CDR3 length is 13 residues. CDR1 is LGHNT and CDR2 is FRNRAP in the germline V gene.

This clonotype was found a few times. The V call is TRBV7-8, the J call TRBJ2-7; D tentatively reads TRBD1 or TRBD2 (5 bases each). V lost 5 bases, J lost 3 bases, and 26 bases lay in between. Germline CDR1 SGHVS, CDR2 FQNEAQ. This CDR3 spans 18 amino acids. DNA of the CDR3: TGTGCCAGCAGCCCCTTGGGAGCAGGGCTAACCCTCCGCTACGAGCAGTACTTC. This codes for CASSPLGAGLTLRYEQYF.

This clonotype was observed a few times. The J gene is TRBJ2-1, the V gene TRBV6-2 or TRBV6-3; D is possibly TRBD1 or TRBD2 (5 bases each). The germline V and J ends were trimmed by 5 bases and 10 bases, with 15 bases remaining between them. CDR3 length: 13 amino acids. CDR1 and CDR2 from the germline V gene are MNHEY and SVGEGT. The CDR3 reads CASSLTWGNEQFF. The CDR3 region has the DNA TGTGCCAGCAGTCTGACGTGGGGGAACGAGCAGTTCTTC.

The chain links TRBV20-1 to TRBJ1-1, with TRBD1 as a possible D gene (6 bases). This CDR3 has 17 amino acids. CDR1 is DFQATT, CDR2 SNEGSKA, per germline (reference sequence). Between the trimmed V and J ends, which lost 0 bases and 1 base, there was a span of 18 bases. The CDR3 DNA reads TGCAGTGCTAGAGATCGGGGGCGGGTAAGGGCGAACACTGAAGCTTTCTTT. Its protein is CSARDRGRVRANTEAFF.

V is TRBV6-2 or TRBV6-3 and J is TRBJ1-1, with TRBD1 identical over 12 bases. CDR1 and CDR2 from the germline V gene are MNHEY and SVGEGT. This CDR3 contains 18 residues. Trimming removed 2 bases from V and 5 bases from J; junction bases left unmatched: 12. In DNA, the CDR3 is TGTGCCAGCAGTTACGTCCGGTCGGGACAGGGGGCGCCGACTGAAGCTTTCTTT. Its translation: CASSYVRSGQGAPTEAFF.

The V call is TRBV3-1, the J call TRBJ2-3; D not certain. This CDR3 has 15 amino acids. The germline V gene encodes CDR1 LGHDT and CDR2 YNNKEL (reference sequence). V was pared by 4 bases and J by 0 bases, with 11 bases between. CDR3 protein: CASSPRASSTDTQYF. DNA for the CDR3: TGTGCCAGCAGCCCCCGGGCCTCGAGCACAGATACGCAGTATTTT.

There are a few counts of this clonotype. V usage is TRBV7-6 and J usage is TRBJ2-7; no reliable D call. The CDR3 is made up of 15 amino acids. CDR1 SGHVS and CDR2 FNYEAQ come from the germline V gene. Trimming shortened V by 2 bases and J by 0 bases, and 11 bases separated the two germline ends. CDR3 sequence reads: CASSLSTDSSYEQYF. CDR3 in DNA: TGTGCCAGCAGCTTATCTACCGATAGCTCCTACGAGCAGTACTTC.

This clonotype came up a few times. The V call is TRBV7-2, the J call TRBJ1-6, with D hard to call. V was clipped by 1 base and J by 7 bases, with 2 bases between them. The CDR3 contains 12 residues. Germline CDR1 and CDR2: SGHTA and FQGNSA. CDR3 in DNA: TGTGCCAGCAGCTTAGTAAATTCACCCCTCCACTTT. It is translated as CASSLVNSPLHF.

This clonotype was counted ten times or more. The chain employs TRBV4-2 and TRBJ2-4; 8 nucleotides line up with TRBD2. V lost 4 bases, J lost 16 bases, and 12 bases stayed unmatched. This CDR3 has 13 amino acids. Germline V gene data show CDR1 as LGHNA and CDR2 as YNFKEQ. For the CDR3, the DNA is TGTGCCAGCAGCCCGGGGACTAGTGGAATAATATACTTC. Translation: CASSPGTSGIIYF.

This clonotype has more than one count but fewer than ten. The V and J genes are TRBV20-1 and TRBJ2-1, with no clear D. This CDR3 region has 15 residues. Trimming took off 5 bases at V and 0 bases at J, with 14 bases between the two ends. The germline V gene has CDR1 DFQATT and CDR2 SNEGSKA (reference sequence). CDR3 loop: CSAPGPQLSYNEQFF. CDR3 coding DNA: TGCAGTGCTCCCGGGCCCCAACTCTCCTACAATGAGCAGTTCTTC.

The V gene is TRBV20-1, the J gene TRBJ2-5; maybe TRBD1 (6 bases). CDR3 size: 15 residues. With 0 bases removed from V and 4 bases from J, the gap between germline ends came to 15 bases. Germline V CDR1 and CDR2: DFQATT, SNEGSKA (reference sequence). CDR3 coding DNA: TGCAGTGCTAGAGATTCCATTGGGGGCAGAGAGACCCAGTACTTC. Translated, it gives CSARDSIGGRETQYF.

This clonotype was seen a few times. The chain couples TRBV19 to TRBJ1-1; D remains ambiguous. Between the trimmed V and J ends, which lost 1 base and 1 base, there was a span of 10 bases. The V gene's germline CDR1 is LNHDA and CDR2 SQIVND (reference sequence). The CDR3 is 15 amino acids. The CDR3, as DNA: TGTGCCAGTAGTATAGTAGTCGCCTCGAACACTGAAGCTTTCTTT. This sequence encodes CASSIVVASNTEAFF.

CDR3 residues: CASSARDRNYGYTF. CDR3 DNA: TGTGCCAGCAGCGCCCGGGACAGAAACTATGGCTACACCTTC. This chain uses TRBV7-9 with TRBJ1-2; TRBD1 matches at 7 bases. CDR1 and CDR2 (germline): SEHNR, FQNEAQ (reference sequence). The CDR3 contains 14 residues. Unmatched junction bases numbered 5, after V lost 5 bases and J lost 2 bases.

This clonotype has more than one count but fewer than ten. J is TRBJ2-2 and V is TRBV4-3; D may be TRBD2 (7 bases). The CDR3 spans 17 residues. The germline V gene has CDR1 LGHNA and CDR2 YSLEER. V was pared by 1 base and J by 6 bases, with 18 bases between. CDR3 nucleotides: TGCGCCAGCAGCCAAGTTTCTAGGGGGGGAGGCGCCGGGGAGCTGTTTTTT. The encoded protein is CASSQVSRGGGAGELFF.

This clonotype was detected many times. This sequence joins TRBV5-1 and TRBJ1-1; tentative D call: TRBD1 (5 bases). The germline gives CDR1 SGHRS, CDR2 YFSETQ. This CDR3 spans 14 amino acids. Trimming cost V 4 bases and J 0 bases, with 10 bases left between them. The CDR3 DNA is TGCGCCAGCAGCGCGGACATCATGAACACTGAAGCTTTCTTT. It translates to CASSADIMNTEAFF.

This clonotype was seen ten or more times. V gene TRBV9 combines with J gene TRBJ1-2; D is possibly TRBD1 (5 bases). This CDR3 comprises 15 residues. V gave up 4 bases and J gave up 5 bases, with 18 bases separating them. The V gene's germline CDR1 is SGDLS and CDR2 YYNGEE. The CDR3 bases are TGTGCCAGCAGCTTACGGGGAGACAGCTTATATGGCTACACCTTC. Encoded protein: CASSLRGDSLYGYTF.